Listed here are 5 T cell receptor beta chains from one sample, sequenced in a study of neurological immune-mediated disorders. TCRdb independently ran MiXCR on the 5' RACE reads; one entry per CDR3 protein. The sample shows tens of thousands of distinct CDR3 sequences, under 9.5% of them seen only once. The sample taken for sequencing was PBMCs. The source of these receptors is a woman aged 40 to 50 in good health.

In regard to this clonotype: The junction departs from the called germline gene at one end, perhaps through a read error. CDR3 loop: CASSLLNTGGLFF. As DNA, the CDR3 is TGTGCCAGCAGCTTACTGAACACCGGGGGGCTGTTTTTT. The rearrangement links TRBV7-9 to TRBJ2-2, with D possibly TRBD2 on 6 matching bases. The CDR3 contains 13 residues. Germline lookup yields CDR1 SEHNR and CDR2 FQNEAQ (reference sequence).

This clonotype was seen at least ten times. The CDR3 spells CASSRGKDSPLHF. The CDR3 nucleotides read TGTGCCAGCAGCAGAGGGAAAGATTCACCCCTCCACTTT. The J gene is TRBJ1-6, the V gene TRBV9; D not resolved. The CDR3 has 13 residues. Trimming removed 4 bases at V and 8 bases at J, with 10 bases between. Germline values: CDR1 SGDLS, CDR2 YYNGEE.

Ten or more counts support this clonotype. The V and J genes are TRBV5-1 and TRBJ1-1; 8 nucleotides match TRBD1. Germline loops: CDR1 SGHRS, CDR2 YFSETQ. Trimming removed 0 bases from V and 0 bases from J; junction bases left unmatched: 4. There are 16 residues in the CDR3. The CDR3 spells CASSLGTGIMNTEAFF. The CDR3 bases are TGCGCCAGCAGCTTGGGGACAGGGATCATGAACACTGAAGCTTTCTTT.

This clonotype has at least ten counts. This rearrangement joins TRBV14 to TRBJ2-5, with 7 bases fitting TRBD2. Per the germline V gene, CDR1 is SGHDN and CDR2 is FVKESK. V shed 4 bases, J shed 0 bases, and the junction held 5 bases outside the gene matches. CDR3 length: 15 residues. The CDR3 spells CASSPLARYQETQYF. CDR3 coding DNA: TGTGCCAGCAGCCCACTAGCGAGGTACCAAGAGACCCAGTACTTC.

In this sample, this clonotype turned up many times. The V call is TRBV5-1, the J call TRBJ2-1; D call uncertain. This CDR3 spans 15 amino acids. Germline values: CDR1 SGHRS, CDR2 YFSETQ. V lost 3 bases, J lost 0 bases, and 10 bases lay in between. CDR3 sequence (DNA): TGCGCCAGCAGCTCGGCAGCCAGCTCCTACAATGAGCAGTTCTTC. Translated, it gives CASSSAASSYNEQFF. Full variable domain (missing parts from reference TRBV5-1 and TRBJ2-1): KAGVTQTPRYLIKTRGQQVTLSCSPISGHRSVSWYQQTPGQGLQFLFEYFSETQRNKGNFPGRFSGRQFSNSRSEMNVSTLELGDSALYLCASSSAASSYNEQFFGPGTRLTVL.